The T cell receptor (beta chain) under discussion was sequenced for a study of OX40 agonist ivuxolimab in advanced cancers. A note on the overall study: The costimulatory receptor OX40 (CD134) was targeted by ivuxolimab, a fully human IgG2 agonistic monoclonal antibody. Intravenous ivuxolimab was administered to patients every 2 weeks at six dose levels: 0.01, 0.1, 0.3, 1.5, 3 and 10 mg/kg. Among the roughly 50 dose-escalation patients, about 20 had hepatocellular carcinoma, around 15 melanoma, 9 renal cell carcinoma and 9 head and neck cancer. In the dose-escalation cohort, roughly 80% of patients were male, and the mean age was approximately 60 years, with a range of about 23 to 90. Prior anti-PD-1, anti-PD-L1 or anti-CTLA-4 therapy was permitted, and 40% of dose-escalation patients had received checkpoint inhibitors. Partial responses were achieved by three dose-escalation patients, of whom one had hepatocellular carcinoma and two had cutaneous melanoma. The purpose of peripheral TCRbeta sequencing was to test whether ivuxolimab changed TCR sequence diversity and led to clonal T-cell expansion. The paper reports the monotherapy dose-escalation portion (N of about 54 patients) of the phase I ivuxolimab trial.

The trial excluded patients who had a history of autoimmune disease or who were on systemic immunosuppression. Peripheral blood for TCR sequencing was collected from all dose cohorts at baseline, on cycle 4 day 1, and on cycle 7 day 1. The samples were drawn from a first-in-human, open-label, multicenter phase I dose-escalation trial of ivuxolimab. Adults with locally advanced or metastatic head and neck squamous cell, hepatocellular, melanoma or renal cell carcinoma were enrolled in the trial. Before TCR sequencing, CD4+ T cells and CD8+ T cells were sorted from peripheral blood as separate populations. Paper-wide results and their limitations: After ivuxolimab, CD8+ T cells had more expanded clones than CD4+ T cells on average. Low levels of normalized T-cell clonal expansion were also seen in some patients who did not respond. Clonal expansion of both CD4+ and CD8+ blood T cells was observed from baseline to week 6 at doses 0.1 to 3.0 mg/kg. Partial responders in the 0.1-3.0 mg/kg groups had among the lowest normalized peripheral clonal expansion, especially among CD8+ T cells. Which antigens the clonally expanded peripheral T cells were specific for was not determined.

Turning to this clone: Its antigen is unknown. No base quality information exists; no much larger clone differs at one position.

Based on the germline V gene, the CDR1 and CDR2 sequences are MDHEN and SYDVKM. From the cysteine through the phenylalanine, the CDR3 covers 17 amino acids. Only CDR3 DNA is held: 51 bases, read in frame from base 1. The junction shows trimming of 8 bases on V and 0 bases on J, plus 17 bases between the germline ends. To sequence the TCRbeta CDR3 region, genomic DNA was isolated from the sorted cells. The immunoSEQ Assay was used for sequencing of TCRbeta CDR3 regions. TCRdb carries this immuneACCESS record with in-frame sequences only. Its versions omit some clonotypes, under half of them owing to an unresolved V gene in the studies checked, with the rest unexplained. For this sample the table gives about 70,000 clones, of which around 84% were detected only once. The top ten constitute more than 6.5% of the sample.

This receptor was identified in an adult with an advanced solid tumor such as melanoma, head and neck, liver or kidney cancer. The sequence links TRBV28 to TRBJ2-6; the D gene could be TRBD1 or TRBD2, each one agreeing over 5 bases. Sample: CD4+ or CD8+ T cells sorted from blood, taken in a trial of the OX40 agonist ivuxolimab. The bases are TGTGCCAGCGGCTCGATCGGGGCGACCTCTGGGGCCAACGTCCTGACTTTC. Translated, this is CASGSIGATSGANVLTF. The full variable domain, completed from the reference TRBV28 and TRBJ2-6 proteins outside the CDR3, reads DVKVTQSSRYLVKRTGEKVFLECVQDMDHENMFWYRQDPGLGLRLIYFSYDVKMKEKGDIPEGYSVSREKKERFSLILESASTNQTSMYLCASGSIGATSGANVLTFGAGSRLTVL.